This T cell receptor beta chain was recovered during a study of blood T cell repertoires in COVID-19. Study-wide background: Samples of COVID-19 (acute and convalescent) were obtained from the United States, Italy and Spain. PBMCs, B-cell-depleted T cells, or T cells were the source of the cDNA or gDNA that made up the material.

V shed 4 bases, J shed 7 bases, and the junction held 7 bases outside the gene matches. Per germline, CDR1 SGDLS and CDR2 YYNGEE. This CDR3 comprises 14 residues. In the original analysis: Using reference gene primer amplification, nucleated cell counts were estimated. Generated by immunoSEQ multiplex PCR, the TCRdb table keeps only in-frame clones and is missing some. V, J and clone size reflect that table, while D and trimming were determined from the DNA. Among 70,000 to 95,000 clones listed, nearly 95% were seen once. The chain carries TRBV9 and TRBJ1-2, with 10 bases aligning to TRBD1. Sample: peripheral blood. The TCR originated in a human donor with active COVID-19. The donor label of this sample is uncertain. CDR3 sequence: CASSLVTGGFGYTF. The CDR3 region has the DNA TGTGCCAGCAGCTTAGTGACAGGGGGCTTTGGCTACACCTTC.